The 4 T cell receptor beta chains below come from one sample, sequenced in a study of blood T cell repertoires in COVID-19. The method was immunoSEQ multiplex PCR; TCRdb's version includes in-frame clones alone and lacks a portion of them. Of 220,000 or so clones detected, more than 75% appear once; the ten largest clones hold 7% to 10%. The sequenced sample consisted of peripheral blood. The receptor source for this set is a woman at least 80 years old with COVID-19, enrolled during active disease.

V and J are TRBV9 and TRBJ2-3; 7 nucleotides match TRBD2. V gave up 3 bases and J gave up 0 bases; unmatched junction bases: 10. Germline CDR1 and CDR2: SGDLS and YYNGEE. This CDR3 is built from 17 residues. The CDR3 sequence: CASSAGGKGLSTDTQYF. The DNA of the CDR3 is TGTGCCAGCAGCGCGGGGGGTAAGGGTCTGAGCACAGATACGCAGTATTTT.

This chain links TRBV30 with TRBJ1-3; 9 bases match TRBD1. Germline V CDR1 and CDR2: GTSNPN, SVGIG (reference sequence). The V gene end was trimmed by 1 base and the J gene end by 4 bases; junction bases not matched to a gene: 8. There are 16 residues in the CDR3. The CDR3 is CAWSAAGTGHGNTIYF. The CDR3, as DNA: TGTGCCTGGAGTGCAGCAGGGACAGGGCACGGAAACACCATATATTTT. The full variable domain, with the rest looked up from reference TRBV30 and TRBJ1-3, is SQTIHQWPATLVQPVGSPLSLECTVEGTSNPNLYWYRQAAGRGLQLLFYSVGIGQISSEVPQNLSASRPQDRQFILSSKKLLLSDSGFYLCAWSAAGTGHGNTIYFGEGSWLTVV.

With respect to this clone: Its ends do not fully match the called genes, so a read error is possible. The V gene is TRBV20-1, the J gene TRBJ2-7, with 10 positions matching TRBD2. The CDR3 is 13 residues long. CDR1 DFQATT and CDR2 SNEGSKA come from the germline V gene (reference sequence). The CDR3 region has the DNA TGCAGTGCGAGTAGGGAGGATGGGACTAGCGACTCCTTC. It codes for CSASREDGTSDSF.

J is TRBJ1-1 and V is TRBV15; D unresolved. V was pared by 0 bases and J by 5 bases, with 7 bases between. The germline V gene encodes CDR1 LNHNV and CDR2 YYDKDF (reference sequence). The CDR3 runs 13 residues. The CDR3 nucleotides read TGTGCCACCAGCAGAGATCCTAGGACTGAAGCTTTCTTT. Translated, it gives CATSRDPRTEAFF.